The T cell receptor beta chain under discussion was sequenced for a study of metastatic and nonmetastatic thyroid tumors. This clone turned up a few times. Germline is not matched at one junction end, which may reflect a read error. CDR3 length equals 14 residues. Germline V lookup: CDR1 SQVTM, CDR2 ANQGSEA. Nobody among the patients had been given any treatment before thyroid surgery. Using MiXCR, TCRdb re-called clones from the PCR reads. The sample includes roughly 14,000 clones, about 34% of them seen just once. This clonotype was sampled from a male donor with papillary thyroid cancer or a benign thyroid nodule (not recorded which). Some clones in this sample may be carry-over from other donors' samples. Sequenced input: tumor tissue. The chain couples TRBV29-1 to TRBJ2-1; D remains unclear. The CDR3 region has the DNA TGCGGCGTTGAAGAACGGTCAGTCTACAATGAGCAGTTCTTC. It encodes CGVEERSVYNEQFF.